This T cell receptor (beta chain) was observed in a study of a mutant IDH1 vaccine in newly diagnosed glioma. On the study more broadly: Beforehand, treatment had been radiotherapy, temozolomide, or both; the majority received both.

About this clone itself: The antigen is not known.

The time point denotes: week 35, safety follow-up. The vaccine gave 300 ug of a 20-mer mutant IDH1 peptide subcutaneously per dose. Some clones are missing from TCRdb's copy, which holds only in-frame ones; the method was immunoSEQ multiplex PCR. The sample consists of tens of thousands of clones, about 76% of them appearing once. The receptor was derived from a woman aged 40 to 50 with glioma. Some clones in this sample may be carry-over from other donors' samples. The material was PBMCs, obtained from a glioma patient whose treatment included an IDH1 peptide vaccine.

CDR3 nucleotide sequence: TGCGCCAGCAGCCAAGATTTCAAGCGGGGGCCCCTTAGGAATGAGCAGTTCTTC. It codes for CASSQDFKRGPLRNEQFF. The V gene is TRBV4-3, the J gene TRBJ2-1; TRBD2 matches 8 bases. Trimming took 0 bases from V and 7 from J; bases not matched to a gene: 14. Germline V lookup: CDR1 LGHNA, CDR2 YSLEER. This CDR3 has 18 amino acids.